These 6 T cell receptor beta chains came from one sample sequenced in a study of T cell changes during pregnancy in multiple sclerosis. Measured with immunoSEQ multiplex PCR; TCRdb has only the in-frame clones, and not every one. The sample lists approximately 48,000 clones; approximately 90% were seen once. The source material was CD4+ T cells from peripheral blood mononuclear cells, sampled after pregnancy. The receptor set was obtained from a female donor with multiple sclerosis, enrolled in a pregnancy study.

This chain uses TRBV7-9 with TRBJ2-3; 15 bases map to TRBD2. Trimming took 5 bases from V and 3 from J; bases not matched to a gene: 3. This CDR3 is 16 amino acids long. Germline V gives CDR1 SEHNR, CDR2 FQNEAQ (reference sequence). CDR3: CASSGGTSGRTDTQYF. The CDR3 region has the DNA TGTGCCAGCAGCGGCGGGACTAGCGGGAGGACAGATACGCAGTATTTT.

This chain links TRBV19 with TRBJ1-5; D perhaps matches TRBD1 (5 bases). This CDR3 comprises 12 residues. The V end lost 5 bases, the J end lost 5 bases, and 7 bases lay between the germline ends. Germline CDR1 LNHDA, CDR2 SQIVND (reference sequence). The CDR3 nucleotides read TGTGCCAGTAGTCTCAGGGATCAGCCCCAGCATTTT. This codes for CASSLRDQPQHF.

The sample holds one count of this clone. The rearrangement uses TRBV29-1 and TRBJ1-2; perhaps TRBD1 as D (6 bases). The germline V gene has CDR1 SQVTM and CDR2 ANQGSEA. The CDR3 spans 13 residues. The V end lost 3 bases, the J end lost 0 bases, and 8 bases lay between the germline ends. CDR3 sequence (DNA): TGCAGCGTTGAGGGGGCGGCTAACTATGGCTACACCTTC. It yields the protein CSVEGAANYGYTF. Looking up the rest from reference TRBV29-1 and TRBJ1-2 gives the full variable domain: SAVISQKPSRDICQRGTSLTIQCQVDSQVTMMFWYRQQPGQSLTLIATANQGSEATYESGFVIDKFPISRPNLTFSTLTVSNMSPEDSSIYLCSVEGAANYGYTFGSGTRLTVV.

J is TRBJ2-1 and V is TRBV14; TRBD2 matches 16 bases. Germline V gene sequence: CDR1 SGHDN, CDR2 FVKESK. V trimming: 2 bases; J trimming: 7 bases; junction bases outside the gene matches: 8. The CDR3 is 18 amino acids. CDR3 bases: TGTGCCAGCAGCCAACCGGGACTAGCGGGAGGGCACGGTAATGAGCAGTTCTTC. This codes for CASSQPGLAGGHGNEQFF.

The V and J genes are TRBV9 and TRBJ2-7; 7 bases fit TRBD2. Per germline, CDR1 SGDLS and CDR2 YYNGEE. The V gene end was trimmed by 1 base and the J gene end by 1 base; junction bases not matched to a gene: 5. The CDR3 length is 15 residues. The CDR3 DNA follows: TGTGCCAGCAGCGTATCTAGCGGAGAATCCTACGAGCAGTACTTC. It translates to CASSVSSGESYEQYF.

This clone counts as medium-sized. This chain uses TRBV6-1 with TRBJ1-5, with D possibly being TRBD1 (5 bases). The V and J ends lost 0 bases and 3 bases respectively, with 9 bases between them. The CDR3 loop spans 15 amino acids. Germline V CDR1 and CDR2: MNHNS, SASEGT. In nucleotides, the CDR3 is TGTGCCAGCAGTGAAGCTGCAGGGAACAATCAGCCCCAGCATTTT. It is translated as CASSEAAGNNQPQHF.